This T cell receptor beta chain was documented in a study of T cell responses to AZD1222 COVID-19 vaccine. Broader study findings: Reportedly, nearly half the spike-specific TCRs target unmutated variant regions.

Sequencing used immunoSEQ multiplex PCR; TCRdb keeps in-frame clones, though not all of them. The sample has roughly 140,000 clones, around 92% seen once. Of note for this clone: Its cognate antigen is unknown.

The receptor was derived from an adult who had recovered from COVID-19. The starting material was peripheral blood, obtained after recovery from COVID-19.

CDR3: CASSLGGIHLSPYDTDTQYF. The CDR3, as DNA: TGTGCCAGCAGTTTGGGGGGAATCCACCTTTCCCCCTATGACACAGATACGCAGTATTTT. The chain links TRBV28 to TRBJ2-3, with D possibly matching TRBD2 (6 bases). This CDR3 region has 20 residues. The germline gives CDR1 MDHEN, CDR2 SYDVKM. V was trimmed by 3 bases and J by 2 bases, leaving 27 bases between them. Together with reference TRBV28 and TRBJ2-3, the CDR3 gives the full variable domain: DVKVTQSSRYLVKRTGEKVFLECVQDMDHENMFWYRQDPGLGLRLIYFSYDVKMKEKGDIPEGYSVSREKKERFSLILESASTNQTSMYLCASSLGGIHLSPYDTDTQYFGPGTRLTVL.